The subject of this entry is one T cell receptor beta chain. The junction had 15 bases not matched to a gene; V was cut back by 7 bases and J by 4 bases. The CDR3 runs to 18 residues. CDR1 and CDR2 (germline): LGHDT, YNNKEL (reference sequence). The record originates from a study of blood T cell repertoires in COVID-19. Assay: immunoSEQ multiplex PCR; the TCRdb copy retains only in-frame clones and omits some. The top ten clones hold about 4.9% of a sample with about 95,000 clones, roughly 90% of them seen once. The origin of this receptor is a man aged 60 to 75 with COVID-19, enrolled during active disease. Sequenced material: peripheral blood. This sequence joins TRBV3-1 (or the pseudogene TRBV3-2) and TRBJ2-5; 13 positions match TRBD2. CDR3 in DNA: TGTGCCAGCAAACCTACTAGCGGGAGGGTCGGAAGGGGAGAGACCCAGTACTTC. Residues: CASKPTSGRVGRGETQYF.